This TCR beta chain derives from a study of regulatory T cells in long-lasting Graves disease. Time point of the sample: newly diagnosed GD, antithyroid drugs for less than 3 months. PBMC-extracted RNA yielded the TCR library. General study results and limits: TRBV28, TRBJ1-2 and TRBJ2-5 were segments that persistent disease favored.

Arm-PCR with iRepertoire HTBI primers amplified the CDR3 regions for these TCR beta libraries. TCRdb processed the multiplex PCR reads anew with MiXCR; each CDR3 protein has one entry. The sample contains under 300,000 distinct CDR3 sequences, around 18% of which appear only once. V gave up 2 bases and J gave up 6 bases, with 8 bases separating them. From germline, CDR1 is SGHAT and CDR2 FQNNGV. The CDR3 is 12 amino acids. This clonotype was detected ten times or more. As yet, its antigen is unknown. These data also formed part of another study, on T cells in Graves' hyperthyroidism and ophthalmopathy. That paper states: Pregnant or lactating patients were excluded, as were those with uncontrolled infection or other autoimmune disease. Diagnosing involved the use of clinical symptoms, serum thyroxine and TRAb, thyroid ultrasound and orbital computed tomography. Most thyroid-expanded clonotypes above 0.001 were also found in blood.

This chain joins TRBV11-2 and TRBJ2-7; D not resolved. This sequence originates from a woman under 40 with Graves disease. The sequencing here drew on peripheral blood mononuclear cells (PBMCs), taken at new diagnosis, from a patient treated with antithyroid drugs. The CDR3 region is CASSLQNGEQYF. The DNA for the CDR3 is TGTGCCAGCAGCTTACAAAACGGCGAGCAGTACTTC.